This entry lists 15 T cell receptor beta chains sequenced from one sample in a study of type 1 regulatory T cells. TCRdb re-called the reads with MiXCR, one entry per CDR3 protein. The data show 88,000 or so distinct CDR3 sequences, about 28% seen once. Sequenced input: CD4+ T cells, either the whole sample or a sorted fraction (not recorded which). The receptors were sampled from a human donor in good health.

The chain is built from TRBV7-9 and TRBJ1-4; maybe TRBD1 (5 bases). The CDR3 consists of 16 residues. From germline, CDR1 is SEHNR and CDR2 FQNEAQ (reference sequence). V lost 5 bases and J 4 bases, leaving 17 bases between the germline ends. CDR3 nucleotide sequence: TGTGCCAGCAGCATCACTAGTGGGGCTTATAATGAAAAACTGTTTTTT. Translated: CASSITSGAYNEKLFF.

The table lists this clonotype with a few counts. This chain joins TRBV9 and TRBJ2-5; no definite D call. The CDR3 runs 16 residues. The V end was cut by 4 bases, the J end by 0 bases, with 16 bases between. The germline CDR1 and CDR2 sequences are SGDLS and YYNGEE. Written as DNA, the CDR3 is TGTGCCAGCAGCCCAGACGAACGGGCGTACCAAGAGACCCAGTACTTC. It translates to CASSPDERAYQETQYF.

V usage is TRBV6-1 and J usage is TRBJ1-3; D is ambiguous. This CDR3 has 13 amino acids. Between the trimmed V and J ends, which lost 6 bases and 2 bases, there was a span of 8 bases. Germline V lookup: CDR1 MNHNS, CDR2 SASEGT. The chain's CDR3 is CASRTAAGNTIYF. The CDR3, as DNA: TGTGCCAGCAGGACGGCAGCTGGAAACACCATATATTTT.

The chain couples TRBV11-2 to TRBJ2-7; 7 bases align to TRBD1. The germline V gene has CDR1 SGHAT and CDR2 FQNNGV. The CDR3 consists of 16 residues. V was pared by 5 bases and J by 6 bases, with 16 bases of the junction left unmatched. The CDR3 bases are TGTGCCAGCAGCACCCCCCGAAAGCCAGGGGGTGCCGAGCAGTACTTC. Translated, it gives CASSTPRKPGGAEQYF.

This clonotype has more than one count but fewer than ten. This chain links TRBV7-3 with TRBJ2-5; 7 bases fit TRBD1. This CDR3 is 13 amino acids long. Germline CDR1 is SGHTA and CDR2 is FQGTGA. Germline trimming cut 5 bases from V and 2 bases from J; bases unmatched to any gene: 2. CDR3 nucleotides: TGTGCCAGCAGCATGACAGGGCAAGAGACCCAGTACTTC. It encodes CASSMTGQETQYF.

The chain is built from TRBV12-5 and TRBJ2-5; TRBD1 matches at 7 bases. Germline V gene data show CDR1 as LGHNT and CDR2 as FRNRAP. This CDR3 comprises 13 residues. Trimming at V came to 5 bases and at J to 4 bases, leaving 4 bases not matched to a gene. The chain's CDR3 is CASGGQDGETQYF. CDR3 nucleotide sequence: TGTGCTAGTGGTGGACAGGATGGAGAGACCCAGTACTTC.

The J gene is TRBJ2-7, the V gene TRBV27; D not certain. This CDR3 is 15 amino acids long. The germline V gene encodes CDR1 MNHEY and CDR2 SMNVEV (reference sequence). Trimming removed 2 bases at V and 4 bases at J, with 15 bases between. CDR3 amino acids: CASSLRVIPGYEQYF. CDR3 in DNA: TGTGCCAGCAGTTTAAGAGTCATTCCTGGTTACGAGCAGTACTTC.

The rearrangement links TRBV27 to TRBJ1-1; TRBD1 aligns across 11 bases. V shed 0 bases, J shed 6 bases, and the junction held 3 bases outside the gene matches. Germline loops: CDR1 MNHEY, CDR2 SMNVEV (reference sequence). This CDR3 contains 15 residues. CDR3 residues: CASSLSGQGEAEAFF. CDR3 sequence (DNA): TGTGCCAGCAGTTTATCGGGACAGGGGGAGGCTGAAGCTTTCTTT.

The chain joins TRBV7-9 to TRBJ1-5, with D unresolved. Trimming cost V 2 bases and J 0 bases, with 5 bases left between them. Looked up from germline, CDR1 is SEHNR and CDR2 is FQNEAQ (reference sequence). There are 14 residues in the CDR3. CDR3 DNA sequence: TGTGCCAGCAGCTTAAAAGATAGCAATCAGCCCCAGCATTTT. Translation: CASSLKDSNQPQHF.

CDR3 nucleotide sequence: TGTGCCAGCAGTTCCCAGGGGATTAGCTCCTACAATGAGCAGTTCTTC. Translation gives CASSSQGISSYNEQFF. The chain employs TRBV6-2 or TRBV6-3 and TRBJ2-1; possible D gene TRBD1, 6 bases. The V and J ends lost 4 bases and 0 bases respectively, with 13 bases between them. CDR3 length: 16 residues. Germline values: CDR1 MNHEY, CDR2 SVGEGT.

This chain connects TRBV7-2 to TRBJ2-3, with D hard to call. V lost 4 bases, J lost 4 bases, and 3 bases lay in between. The CDR3 has 11 residues. The germline gives CDR1 SGHTA, CDR2 FQGNSA. The CDR3 coding sequence is TGTGCCAGCAGCTCCGCAGATACGCAGTATTTT. This codes for CASSSADTQYF. Combining the CDR3 with reference TRBV7-2 and TRBJ2-3 gives the whole variable domain GAGVSQSPSNKVTEKGKDVELRCDPISGHTALYWYRQSLGQGLEFLIYFQGNSAPDKSGLPSDRFSAERTGGSVSTLTIQRTQQEDSAVYLCASSSADTQYFGPGTRLTVL.

This chain joins TRBV29-1 and TRBJ2-7; D may be TRBD1 (6 bases). V shed 4 bases and J shed 5 bases, with 15 bases lying between them. Per the germline V gene, CDR1 is SQVTM and CDR2 is ANQGSEA. The CDR3 sequence is 13 residues long. The CDR3 sequence: CSVGDRPPDEQYF. In DNA form, the CDR3 reads TGCAGCGTTGGTGACAGGCCCCCTGACGAGCAGTACTTC.

On this clonotype itself: This may be a read error, as it is one base from a much larger clone. The CDR3 DNA sequence: TGCAGTGCTTGGACAAGGGGCGCAACTAATGAAAAACTGTTTTTT. It translates to CSAWTRGATNEKLFF. The V gene is TRBV20-1, the J gene TRBJ1-4; D may be TRBD1 (5 bases). V was clipped by 5 bases and J by 0 bases, with 13 bases between them. Per germline, CDR1 DFQATT and CDR2 SNEGSKA (reference sequence). The CDR3 covers 15 residues.

The CDR3 here is CASSPKASGRGYEQYF. The CDR3, as DNA: TGTGCCAGCTCACCAAAGGCTAGCGGGAGGGGATACGAGCAGTACTTC. V is TRBV18 and J is TRBJ2-7, with TRBD2 matching 12 bases. CDR1 is KGHSH, CDR2 LQKENI, per germline. J gave up 4 bases and V 2 bases, and 6 bases lay outside the gene matches. This CDR3 is built from 16 residues.

The CDR3 bases are TGTGCCAGCAGCGTAGGAGCTAGCGCATACGAGCAGTACTTC. Protein: CASSVGASAYEQYF. V and J are TRBV9 and TRBJ2-7; tentatively, D is TRBD2 (6 bases). The CDR3 is 14 residues long. Germline assignment: CDR1 SGDLS and CDR2 YYNGEE. The V end lost 0 bases, the J end lost 4 bases, and 11 bases lay between the germline ends.